Listed here is a single TCR beta chain. Its target is unknown. Amplification of TCR beta CDR3 regions used RNA transcripts. The first round was an RT-PCR with HTBI primers, and the second round was a multiplex PCR. TCRdb itself ran the multiplex PCR reads through MiXCR, one entry per CDR3 protein. The data show 600,000 to 700,000 distinct CDR3 sequences, more than 40% seen once. This entry belongs to a study of Graves' ophthalmopathy and Graves' hyperthyroidism. Study-wide results and caveats: Blood repertoires reportedly contained most expanded thyroid clonotypes above 0.001 frequency.

CDR1 is SQVTM, CDR2 ANQGSEA, per germline. CDR3 size: 15 residues. J gave up 0 bases and V 6 bases, and 8 bases lay outside the gene matches. The chain has TRBV29-1 and TRBJ1-1, with 9 bases that match TRBD1. What was sequenced was peripheral blood. This TCR came from an adult man with Graves' ophthalmopathy. The DNA of the CDR3 is TGCAGCGTCAACACCGGGACAGGGATGAACACTGAAGCTTTCTTT. It encodes CSVNTGTGMNTEAFF.